Listed below are T cell receptor beta chains from one sample, sequenced in a study of CD8+CD57+ T cells in acquired aplastic anemia. TCRdb re-called the reads with MiXCR, one entry per CDR3 protein. The sample carries about 64,000 distinct CDR3 sequences, over 45% recorded once. The sequenced material came from sorted CD4+, CD8+, or CD8+CD57+ T cells (not recorded which) from PBMCs. All receptors derive from a human donor in good health, serving as a control. Each CDR3 is given with its conserved first and last residue. The order of the fields is clone size, J gene, CDR3 length, D gene, V gene, CDR3 protein, CDR3 DNA. D genes are given only for firm matches. The size entry is marked missing in some rows and otherwise reads once, few, many or a size class.

size: many
J: TRBJ2-6
length: 19
D: TRBD2
V: TRBV15
CDR3: CATSREFSGRAGGANVLTF
DNA: TGTGCCACCAGCAGAGAATTTAGCGGGAGGGCCGGTGGGGCCAACGTCCTGACTTTC

size: .
J: TRBJ1-6
length: 14
D: TRBD1
V: TRBV2
CDR3: CASSPGTGGSPLHF
DNA: TGTGCCAGCAGTCCCGGGACAGGGGGATCACCCCTCCACTTT

size: .
J: TRBJ2-7
length: 19
D: TRBD1
V: TRBV25-1
CDR3: CASSAYYGRGPDPSYEQYF
DNA: TGTGCCAGCAGTGCTTACTACGGCAGGGGGCCAGATCCCTCCTACGAGCAGTACTTC

size: once
J: TRBJ2-6
length: 17
D: .
V: TRBV10-2
CDR3: CASSETQRLGGANVLTF
DNA: TGCGCCAGCAGTGAGACTCAGCGGCTTGGGGGGGCCAACGTCCTGACTTTC

size: .
J: TRBJ1-2
length: 15
D: .
V: TRBV10-2
CDR3: CASSESGGLGYGYTF
DNA: TGCGCCAGCAGTGAGTCCGGGGGCTTGGGCTATGGCTACACCTTC

size: many
J: TRBJ2-7
length: 14
D: .
V: TRBV5-6
CDR3: CASTFTGTRYEQYF
DNA: TGTGCCAGCACCTTTACCGGGACACGTTACGAGCAGTACTTC

size: .
J: TRBJ1-1
length: 18
D: TRBD1
V: TRBV4-2
CDR3: CASSQILTGGTRFAEAFF
DNA: TGTGCCAGCAGCCAAATTCTAACAGGGGGGACCAGGTTCGCTGAAGCTTTCTTT

size: .
J: TRBJ1-2
length: 14
D: TRBD1
V: TRBV25-1
CDR3: CASSAQGAGNGYTF
DNA: TGTGCCAGCAGTGCACAGGGGGCAGGGAATGGCTACACCTTC

size: many
J: TRBJ2-1
length: 17
D: TRBD2
V: TRBV12-3/TRBV12-4
CDR3: CASSLSTGTSGSNEQFF
DNA: TGTGCCAGCAGTTTATCCACCGGGACTAGCGGGAGTAATGAGCAGTTCTTC

size: .
J: TRBJ1-5
length: 16
D: TRBD1
V: TRBV20-1
CDR3: CSAAGDRVYSNQPQHF
DNA: TGCAGTGCTGCAGGGGACAGGGTTTATAGCAATCAGCCCCAGCATTTT

size: medium-sized
J: TRBJ2-7
length: 13
D: TRBD2
V: TRBV19
CDR3: CASRLAGTYEQYF
DNA: TGTGCCAGCAGACTAGCGGGTACCTACGAGCAGTACTTC

size: .
J: TRBJ2-7
length: 14
D: TRBD1
V: TRBV20-1
CDR3: CSARDTGAFYEQYF
DNA: TGCAGTGCTCGAGATACAGGGGCTTTCTACGAGCAGTACTTC

size: many
J: TRBJ1-2
length: 13
D: TRBD1
V: TRBV18
CDR3: CASSPEQGDGYTF
DNA: TGTGCCAGCTCACCTGAGCAGGGGGATGGCTACACCTTC

size: .
J: TRBJ2-3
length: 19
D: .
V: TRBV15
CDR3: CATSSDRIGVPPSTDTQYF
DNA: TGTGCCACCAGCAGTGATCGGATTGGAGTTCCCCCTAGCACAGATACGCAGTATTTT

size: .
J: TRBJ2-1
length: 13
D: TRBD2
V: TRBV20-1
CDR3: CSARPLAGTEQFF
DNA: TGCAGTGCTAGACCTCTAGCGGGAACAGAGCAGTTCTTC

size: many
J: TRBJ2-7
length: 12
D: TRBD2
V: TRBV20-1
CDR3: CSARGGGYEQYF
DNA: TGCAGTGCTAGGGGGGGGGGCTACGAGCAGTACTTC

size: .
J: TRBJ2-1
length: 18
D: TRBD2
V: TRBV10-1
CDR3: CASSGDTGLAGGVNEQFF
DNA: TGCGCCAGCAGTGGGGATACGGGACTAGCGGGGGGAGTCAATGAGCAGTTCTTC

size: .
J: TRBJ1-6
length: 14
D: .
V: TRBV19
CDR3: CASSYREGNSPLHF
DNA: TGTGCCAGTAGTTACAGGGAAGGGAATTCACCCCTCCACTTT

size: many
J: TRBJ1-1
length: 15
D: .
V: TRBV19
CDR3: CASEFFGGSNTEAFF
DNA: TGTGCCAGTGAATTTTTCGGGGGATCGAACACTGAAGCTTTCTTT

size: few
J: TRBJ2-7
length: 13
D: .
V: TRBV5-5
CDR3: CASSLARVYEQYF
DNA: TGTGCCAGCAGCTTGGCGAGGGTCTACGAGCAGTACTTC

size: medium-sized
J: TRBJ1-6
length: 14
D: .
V: TRBV7-6
CDR3: CASSLARVGSPLHF
DNA: TGTGCCAGCAGCTTAGCCAGGGTAGGGTCACCCCTCCACTTT

size: .
J: TRBJ2-3
length: 14
D: TRBD1
V: TRBV25-1
CDR3: CASSLTQGADTQYF
DNA: TGTGCCAGCAGTTTAACCCAGGGGGCAGATACGCAGTATTTT

size: many
J: TRBJ1-1
length: 15
D: .
V: TRBV4-1
CDR3: CASSQEETQNTEAFF
DNA: TGCGCCAGCAGCCAAGAGGAGACCCAGAACACTGAAGCTTTCTTT

size: many
J: TRBJ2-5
length: 18
D: TRBD1
V: TRBV7-7
CDR3: CASSLVAVGDRGQETQYF
DNA: TGTGCCAGCAGCTTAGTGGCGGTCGGGGACAGGGGCCAAGAGACCCAGTACTTC

size: .
J: TRBJ2-1
length: 18
D: TRBD2
V: TRBV15
CDR3: CATSRDRLAGEGYNEQFF
DNA: TGTGCCACCAGCAGAGATCGCCTAGCGGGAGAGGGGTACAATGAGCAGTTCTTC

size: once
J: TRBJ2-7
length: 12
D: .
V: TRBV10-3
CDR3: CATYPRVGEQYF
DNA: TGTGCCACCTATCCCAGGGTAGGAGAGCAGTACTTC

size: .
J: TRBJ2-1
length: 15
D: TRBD1
V: TRBV5-1
CDR3: CASSLEGALYNEQFF
DNA: TGCGCCAGCAGCTTGGAGGGGGCACTCTACAATGAGCAGTTCTTC

size: .
J: TRBJ2-7
length: 13
D: .
V: TRBV20-1
CDR3: CSARDGGSYEQYF
DNA: TGCAGTGCTAGAGATGGAGGATCCTACGAGCAGTACTTC

size: .
J: TRBJ2-1
length: 17
D: TRBD2
V: TRBV5-1
CDR3: CASSLPSSGSGLNEQFF
DNA: TGCGCCAGCAGCCTACCCTCTAGCGGGAGTGGGTTGAATGAGCAGTTCTTC

size: many
J: TRBJ2-3
length: 11
D: .
V: TRBV12-3/TRBV12-4
CDR3: CASTYTDTQYF
DNA: TGTGCCAGCACTTACACAGATACGCAGTATTTT

size: few
J: TRBJ2-7
length: 13
D: TRBD1
V: TRBV5-3
CDR3: CASGGQGVHEQYF
DNA: TGTGCCTCGGGGGGACAGGGGGTCCACGAGCAGTACTTC

size: many
J: TRBJ1-5
length: 12
D: .
V: TRBV4-1
CDR3: CASSQTNQPQHF
DNA: TGCGCCAGCAGCCAGACCAATCAGCCCCAGCATTTT

size: many
J: TRBJ2-1
length: 15
D: TRBD2
V: TRBV5-6
CDR3: CASSFWGSGSNEQFF
DNA: TGTGCCAGCAGCTTTTGGGGTAGCGGGAGCAATGAGCAGTTCTTC

size: few
J: TRBJ1-5
length: 12
D: .
V: TRBV7-9
CDR3: CASSLGGQPQHF
DNA: TGTGCCAGCAGCTTGGGGGGTCAGCCCCAGCATTTT

size: many
J: TRBJ2-7
length: 15
D: .
V: TRBV5-1
CDR3: CASSLSSGLTYEQYF
DNA: TGCGCCAGCAGCTTATCGAGCGGGCTAACCTACGAGCAGTACTTC

size: medium-sized
J: TRBJ2-1
length: 14
D: .
V: TRBV24-1
CDR3: CATSVGLIDNEQFF
DNA: TGTGCCACCAGTGTGGGTTTAATTGACAATGAGCAGTTCTTC

size: many
J: TRBJ2-1
length: 16
D: TRBD2
V: TRBV5-1
CDR3: CASSGVAGGFVNEQFF
DNA: TGCGCCAGCAGCGGGGTAGCGGGAGGCTTTGTCAATGAGCAGTTCTTC

size: many
J: TRBJ1-5
length: 16
D: TRBD1
V: TRBV18
CDR3: CASSPTLGQGNQPQHF
DNA: TGTGCCAGCTCACCGACTCTTGGACAGGGCAACCAGCCCCAGCATTTT

size: .
J: TRBJ1-5
length: 13
D: .
V: TRBV6-1
CDR3: CASSVDSNQPQHF
DNA: TGTGCCAGCAGCGTGGACAGCAATCAGCCCCAGCATTTT

size: many
J: TRBJ1-1
length: 12
D: .
V: TRBV11-2
CDR3: CASSPGSEVAFF
DNA: TGTGCCAGCAGCCCCGGGTCAGAGGTAGCTTTCTTT

size: .
J: TRBJ2-2
length: 13
D: .
V: TRBV2
CDR3: CASRGDCPGELFF
DNA: TGTGCCAGCAGGGGCGACTGTCCCGGGGAGCTGTTTTTT

size: .
J: TRBJ1-2
length: 15
D: .
V: TRBV19
CDR3: CASSRVPRFNYGYTF
DNA: TGTGCCAGTAGTAGGGTTCCGAGATTTAACTATGGCTACACCTTC

size: .
J: TRBJ2-7
length: 12
D: .
V: TRBV2
CDR3: CASSDEVDEQYF
DNA: TGTGCCAGCAGTGATGAGGTTGACGAGCAGTACTTC

size: .
J: TRBJ1-2
length: 12
D: TRBD1
V: TRBV20-1
CDR3: CSVPGQNYGYTF
DNA: TGCAGCGTTCCGGGACAGAACTATGGCTACACCTTC

size: .
J: TRBJ1-1
length: 15
D: .
V: TRBV11-3
CDR3: CASSPWTLKDTEAFF
DNA: TGTGCCAGCAGCCCCTGGACCCTAAAGGATACTGAAGCTTTCTTT

size: many
J: TRBJ2-2
length: 16
D: TRBD2
V: TRBV19
CDR3: CASSRTSGLGIGELFF
DNA: TGTGCCAGTAGTAGGACTAGCGGCCTTGGGATCGGGGAGCTGTTTTTT

size: .
J: TRBJ1-6
length: 13
D: TRBD1
V: TRBV10-3
CDR3: CASSWTGSSPLHF
DNA: TGTGCCAGCAGTTGGACAGGGAGCTCACCCCTCCACTTT

size: medium-sized
J: TRBJ2-5
length: 16
D: .
V: TRBV10-2
CDR3: CASSEGGVTVQETQYF
DNA: TGCGCCAGCAGTGAGGGGGGTGTCACCGTCCAAGAGACCCAGTACTTC

size: many
J: TRBJ1-1
length: 15
D: .
V: TRBV5-4
CDR3: CASSLGRGVNTEAFF
DNA: TGTGCCAGCAGCTTGGGGCGGGGGGTGAACACTGAAGCTTTCTTT

size: many
J: TRBJ2-3
length: 16
D: TRBD2
V: TRBV5-1
CDR3: CASSPNLGGNTDTQYF
DNA: TGCGCCAGCAGCCCTAACTTGGGGGGGAACACAGATACGCAGTATTTT

size: .
J: TRBJ2-3
length: 14
D: TRBD1
V: TRBV29-1
CDR3: CSVDAGTGWDTQYF
DNA: TGCAGCGTTGACGCGGGGACAGGCTGGGATACGCAGTATTTT

size: many
J: TRBJ2-7
length: 14
D: .
V: TRBV12-3/TRBV12-4
CDR3: CASRKSGQGNEQYF
DNA: TGTGCCAGCAGAAAAAGCGGGCAGGGAAACGAGCAGTACTTC

size: .
J: TRBJ2-1
length: 15
D: TRBD1
V: TRBV25-1
CDR3: CASSPSRDRFYEQFF
DNA: TGTGCCAGCAGTCCGTCCCGGGACAGGTTCTATGAGCAGTTCTTC